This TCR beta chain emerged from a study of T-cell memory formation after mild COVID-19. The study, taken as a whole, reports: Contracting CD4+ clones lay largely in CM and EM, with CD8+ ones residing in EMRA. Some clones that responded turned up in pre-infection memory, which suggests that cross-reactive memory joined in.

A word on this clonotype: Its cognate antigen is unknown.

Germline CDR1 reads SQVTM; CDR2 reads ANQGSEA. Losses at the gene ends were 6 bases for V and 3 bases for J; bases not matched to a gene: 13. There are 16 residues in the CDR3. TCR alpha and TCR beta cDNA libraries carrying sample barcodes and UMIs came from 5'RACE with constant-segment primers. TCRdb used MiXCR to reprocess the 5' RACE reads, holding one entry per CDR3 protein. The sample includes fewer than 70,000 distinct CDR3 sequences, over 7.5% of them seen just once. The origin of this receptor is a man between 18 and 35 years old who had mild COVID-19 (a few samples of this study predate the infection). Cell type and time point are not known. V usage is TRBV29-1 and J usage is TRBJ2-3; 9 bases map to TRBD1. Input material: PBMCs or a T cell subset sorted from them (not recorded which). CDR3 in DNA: TGCAGCGTCGGGGACAGGGTTTCGTCCCTTACAGATACGCAGTATTTT. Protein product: CSVGDRVSSLTDTQYF.